The clone carrying this T cell receptor (beta chain) has ten or more counts. Antigen unknown. This sample is part of a study of T-cell memory formation after mild COVID-19. Study-wide results and caveats: Clones that contracted from day 15 to 85 had balanced CD4/CD8; later expanders were CD4+ biased.

TCRdb itself ran the 5' RACE reads through MiXCR, one entry per CDR3 protein. In the table there are about 350,000 distinct CDR3 sequences, 14% of which are singletons. The germline V and J ends were trimmed by 7 bases and 5 bases, with 18 bases remaining between them. The CDR3 is 15 amino acids. In germline, CDR1 is SEHNR, CDR2 FQNEAQ (reference sequence). The rearrangement links TRBV7-9 to TRBJ2-1; no definite D call. Sequencing was done on a sample of PBMCs or a T cell subset sorted from them (not recorded which). This sequence originates from a man aged 18 to 30 who had mild COVID-19 (a few samples of this study predate the infection). Cell type and time point are not known. CDR3 sequence reads: CASTVLLPANNEQFF. The DNA for the CDR3 is TGTGCCAGCACCGTCTTACTTCCTGCAAACAATGAGCAGTTCTTC.